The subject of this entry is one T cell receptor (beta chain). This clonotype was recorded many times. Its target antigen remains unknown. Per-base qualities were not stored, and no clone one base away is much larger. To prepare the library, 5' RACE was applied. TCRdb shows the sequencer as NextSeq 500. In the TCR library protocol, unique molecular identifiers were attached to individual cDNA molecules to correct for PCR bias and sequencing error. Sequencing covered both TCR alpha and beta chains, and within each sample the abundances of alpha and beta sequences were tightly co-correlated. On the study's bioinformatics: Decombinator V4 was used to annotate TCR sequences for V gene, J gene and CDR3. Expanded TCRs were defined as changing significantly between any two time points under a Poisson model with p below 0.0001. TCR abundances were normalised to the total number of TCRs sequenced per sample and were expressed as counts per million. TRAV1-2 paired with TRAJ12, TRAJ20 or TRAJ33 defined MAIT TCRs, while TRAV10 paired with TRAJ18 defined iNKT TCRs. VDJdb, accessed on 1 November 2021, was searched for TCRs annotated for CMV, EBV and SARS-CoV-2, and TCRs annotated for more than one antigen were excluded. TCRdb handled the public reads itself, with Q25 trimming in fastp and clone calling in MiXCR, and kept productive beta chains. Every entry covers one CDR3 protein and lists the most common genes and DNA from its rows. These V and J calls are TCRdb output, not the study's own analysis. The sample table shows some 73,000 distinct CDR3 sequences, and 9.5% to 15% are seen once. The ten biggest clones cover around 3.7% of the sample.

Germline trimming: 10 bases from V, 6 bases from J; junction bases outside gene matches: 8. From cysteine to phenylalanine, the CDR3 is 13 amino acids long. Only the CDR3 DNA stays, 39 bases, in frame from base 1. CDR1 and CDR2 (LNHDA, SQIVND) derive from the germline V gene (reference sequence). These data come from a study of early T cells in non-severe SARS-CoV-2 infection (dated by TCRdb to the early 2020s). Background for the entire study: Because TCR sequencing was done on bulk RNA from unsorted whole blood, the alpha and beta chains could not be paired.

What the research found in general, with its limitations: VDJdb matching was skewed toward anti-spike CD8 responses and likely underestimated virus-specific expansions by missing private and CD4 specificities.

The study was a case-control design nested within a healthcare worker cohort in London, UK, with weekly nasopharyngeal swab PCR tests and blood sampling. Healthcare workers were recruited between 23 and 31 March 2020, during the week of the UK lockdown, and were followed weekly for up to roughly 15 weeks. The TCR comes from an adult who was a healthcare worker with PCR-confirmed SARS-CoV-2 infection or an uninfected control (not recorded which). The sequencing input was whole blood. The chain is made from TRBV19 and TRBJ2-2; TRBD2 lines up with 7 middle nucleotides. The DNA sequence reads TGTGCCACCTCGCGTGGGGGGGCCGGGGAGCTGTTTTTT. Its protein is CATSRGGAGELFF.